The 30 T cell receptor beta chains listed next were all sequenced from one sample in a study of shared T cell receptors in the human thymus. Clones were sequenced by immunoSEQ multiplex PCR, and TCRdb holds only the in-frame ones, with some missing. The sample shows around 730,000 clones, roughly 88% of them seen only once. Another study also made use of these data, one on human thymus T cells.

Sequencing input: thymocytes. These TCRs come from a girl in the first two years of life with a congenital heart defect.

The chain uses TRBV10-1 and TRBJ1-5, with D possibly matching TRBD1 (6 bases). Germline CDR1 is WNHNN and CDR2 is SYGVQD (reference sequence). This CDR3 is 14 amino acids long. V shed 5 bases and J shed 5 bases, with 13 bases lying between them. CDR3 nucleotide sequence: TGCGCCAGCAGTTCCGGGACACTACATCAGCCCCAGCATTTT. It specifies CASSSGTLHQPQHF.

The chain is built from TRBV4-1 and TRBJ1-1; 11 bases map to TRBD1. After removal of 5 bases from V and 1 base from J, the junction contained 9 bases not matched to a gene. Germline-derived CDR1 and CDR2 are MGHRA and YSYEKL. The CDR3 totals 17 residues. CDR3 sequence: CASSSRTGGAENTEAFF. CDR3 coding DNA: TGCGCCAGCAGCTCCCGGACAGGGGGCGCGGAGAACACTGAAGCTTTCTTT.

This clone was seen only a few times. This rearrangement joins TRBV6-5 to TRBJ2-2, with D uncertain. The V end lost 6 bases, the J end lost 3 bases, and 8 bases lay between the germline ends. This CDR3 has 13 residues. CDR1 is MNHEY and CDR2 is SVGAGI in the germline V gene. As DNA, the CDR3 is TGTGCCAGCAGGCCCCGGTACACCGGGGAGCTGTTTTTT. This codes for CASRPRYTGELFF.

This clone came up a few times. The gene calls are TRBV29-1 and TRBJ1-3; 7 bases agree with TRBD1. The V segment lost 4 bases and the J segment 0 bases; nucleotides outside the gene matches: 9. The CDR3 consists of 16 residues. Germline V lookup: CDR1 SQVTM, CDR2 ANQGSEA. The CDR3: CSVGMQGGSSGNTIYF. The CDR3 DNA reads TGCAGCGTTGGTATGCAGGGGGGTTCCTCTGGAAACACCATATATTTT.

The rearrangement joins TRBV15 to TRBJ2-7; 8 nucleotides match TRBD1. Unmatched junction bases numbered 11, after V lost 2 bases and J lost 2 bases. The germline V gene encodes CDR1 LNHNV and CDR2 YYDKDF (reference sequence). This CDR3 region has 17 residues. CDR3 sequence: CATSRSNRTGRTYEQYF. In nucleotides, the CDR3 is TGTGCCACCAGCAGATCGAACCGGACAGGGAGGACCTACGAGCAGTACTTC.

This rearrangement joins TRBV7-8 to TRBJ1-5; D not certain. The CDR3 sequence is 14 residues long. Looked up from germline, CDR1 is SGHVS and CDR2 is FQNEAQ. The V and J ends lost 1 base and 5 bases respectively, with 9 bases between them. This CDR3 reads CASSLDNSYQPQHF. CDR3 nucleotide sequence: TGTGCCAGCAGCTTAGATAACAGTTATCAGCCCCAGCATTTT.

V gene TRBV27 combines with J gene TRBJ2-3; TRBD1 aligns across 8 bases. V trimming: 6 bases; J trimming: 3 bases; junction bases outside the gene matches: 14. This CDR3 comprises 17 residues. The germline gives CDR1 MNHEY, CDR2 SMNVEV (reference sequence). The CDR3 here is CASSTSYRTGRTDTQYF. The DNA for the CDR3 is TGTGCCAGCAGCACCTCATACCGGACAGGGAGGACAGATACGCAGTATTTT.

As DNA, the CDR3 is TGCGCCAGCAGCCCGGACAGGGCCGCCATCTCTGGAAACACCATATATTTT. Translated: CASSPDRAAISGNTIYF. The chain uses TRBV5-1 and TRBJ1-3, with 8 bases fitting TRBD1. Per germline, CDR1 SGHRS and CDR2 YFSETQ. The CDR3 is 17 amino acids. V was pared by 4 bases and J by 0 bases, with 9 bases of the junction left unmatched.

The chain has TRBV25-1 and TRBJ2-3, with 7 bases matching TRBD1. The ends lost 5 bases at V and 3 bases at J; junction bases unmatched: 8. Germline values: CDR1 MGHDK, CDR2 SYGVNS. The CDR3 extends over 15 amino acids. As DNA, the CDR3 is TGTGCCAGCAGTAAGACAGGGACCCCGACAGATACGCAGTATTTT. This translates into CASSKTGTPTDTQYF.

The chain is built from TRBV19 and TRBJ2-2; maybe TRBD2 (5 bases). CDR1 LNHDA and CDR2 SQIVND come from the germline V gene (reference sequence). Trimming removed 3 bases at V and 6 bases at J, with 26 bases between. This CDR3 comprises 19 residues. CDR3 amino acids: CASSITRDGWLLGPGELFF. CDR3 nucleotide sequence: TGTGCCAGTAGTATTACGAGGGATGGCTGGCTTTTAGGGCCCGGGGAGCTGTTTTTT.

This chain joins TRBV27 and TRBJ1-3, with 7 bases matching TRBD1. CDR3 length: 17 residues. CDR1 and CDR2 from the germline V gene are MNHEY and SMNVEV (reference sequence). V lost 4 bases to trimming and J lost 0 bases; unmatched junction nucleotides: 9. The CDR3 bases are TGTGCCAGCAGTTCCAGGACAGGACGCAGCTCTGGAAACACCATATATTTT. Amino acid sequence: CASSSRTGRSSGNTIYF.

CDR3 nucleotide sequence: TGTGCCAGCAGCCCCGGACTCGCCCTCTCCTACAATGAGCAGTTCTTC. As protein: CASSPGLALSYNEQFF. The rearrangement links TRBV11-3 to TRBJ2-1; tentatively, D is TRBD2 (5 bases). Germline V gene sequence: CDR1 SGHNT, CDR2 YENEEA. V dropped 5 bases and J dropped 0 bases, with 14 bases sitting between them. CDR3 length: 16 residues.

This chain joins TRBV28 and TRBJ1-5; D uncertain. The CDR3 totals 15 residues. Trimming left V 2 bases short and J 2 bases short, with 10 bases between. Germline V gene sequence: CDR1 MDHEN, CDR2 SYDVKM. CDR3 sequence reads: CASSLGEKGNQPQHF. CDR3 DNA: TGTGCCAGCAGTTTAGGGGAGAAGGGCAATCAGCCCCAGCATTTT.

The chain combines TRBV4-1 with TRBJ2-2; possible D gene TRBD2, 7 bases. The V gene lost 0 bases and the J gene lost 9 bases, with 11 bases spanning the gap. CDR1 is MGHRA and CDR2 is YSYEKL in the germline V gene. The length of the CDR3 is 14 residues. CDR3 DNA: TGCGCCAGCAGCCAAGAAAGGGGGGGTCGGGAGCTGTTTTTT. This translates into CASSQERGGRELFF.

The chain recombines TRBV5-6 with TRBJ2-7, with 9 bases fitting TRBD2. V dropped 4 bases and J dropped 4; count of bases not matched to a gene: 6. The CDR3 has 14 residues. Germline CDR1 reads SGHDT; CDR2 reads YYEEEE. The CDR3 spells CASSQRGVLYEQYF. CDR3 coding DNA: TGTGCCAGCAGCCAGCGGGGGGTGCTATACGAGCAGTACTTC.

The chain uses TRBV14 and TRBJ1-2; weak D call: TRBD1 (6 bases). V was shortened by 4 bases and J by 0 bases, with 18 bases between the two germline ends. There are 17 residues in the CDR3. From germline, CDR1 is SGHDN and CDR2 FVKESK. The CDR3 DNA is TGTGCCAGCAGCCGGCCCGGGACAACGGCAGCTAACTATGGCTACACCTTC. Its protein is CASSRPGTTAANYGYTF. Full variable domain (rest looked up from reference TRBV14 and TRBJ1-2): EAGVTQFPSHSVIEKGQTVTLRCDPISGHDNLYWYRRVMGKEIKFLLHFVKESKQDESGMPNNRFLAERTGGTYSTLKVQPAELEDSGVYFCASSRPGTTAANYGYTFGSGTRLTVV.

The chain joins TRBV2 to TRBJ1-2; TRBD1 might be the D (5 bases). The V gene lost 5 bases and the J gene lost 5 bases, with 18 bases spanning the gap. The CDR3 runs 15 residues. Germline loops: CDR1 SNHLY, CDR2 FYNNEI. The CDR3 loop is CASSLRTGRGYGYTF. DNA for the CDR3: TGTGCCAGCAGTTTACGGACGGGCCGGGGGTATGGCTACACCTTC.

V and J are TRBV19 and TRBJ1-5; TRBD1 matches 11 bases. This CDR3 comprises 17 residues. CDR1 and CDR2 from the germline V gene are LNHDA and SQIVND (reference sequence). V trimming: 6 bases; J trimming: 2 bases; junction bases outside the gene matches: 9. The chain's CDR3 is CASSPTWTGGGNQPQHF. In nucleotides, the CDR3 is TGTGCCAGTAGCCCGACTTGGACAGGGGGCGGCAATCAGCCCCAGCATTTT.

This chain uses TRBV9 with TRBJ1-1, with 7 nucleotides matching TRBD1. V lost 0 bases, J lost 4 bases, and 6 bases stayed unmatched. CDR1 and CDR2 from the germline V gene are SGDLS and YYNGEE. The CDR3 consists of 15 residues. CDR3 amino acids: CASSVGPHRGTEAFF. DNA for the CDR3: TGTGCCAGCAGCGTAGGTCCTCACAGGGGCACTGAAGCTTTCTTT. Filled out from reference TRBV9 and TRBJ1-1, the complete variable domain reads DSGVTQTPKHLITATGQRVTLRCSPRSGDLSVYWYQQSLDQGLQFLIQYYNGEERAKGNILERFSAQQFPDLHSELNLSSLELGDSALYFCASSVGPHRGTEAFFGQGTRLTVV.

The gene calls are TRBV29-1 and TRBJ1-2; possible D gene TRBD1, 5 bases. The CDR3 loop spans 13 amino acids. CDR1 and CDR2 from the germline V gene are SQVTM and ANQGSEA. Trimming cost V 3 bases and J 3 bases, with 11 bases left between them. The CDR3 is CSVEEGPDYGYTF. CDR3 DNA sequence: TGCAGCGTTGAGGAGGGGCCAGACTATGGCTACACCTTC.

This clone has more than one count but fewer than ten. V gene TRBV28 combines with J gene TRBJ1-1; 8 bases are a match to TRBD1. This CDR3 has 22 amino acids. Germline CDR1 and CDR2: MDHEN and SYDVKM. After removal of 3 bases from V and 4 bases from J, the junction contained 28 bases not matched to a gene. CDR3 protein: CASSFPTRRQGKFLAWSTEAFF. CDR3 DNA sequence: TGTGCCAGCAGTTTCCCGACCCGGAGACAGGGGAAGTTTCTGGCTTGGAGCACTGAAGCTTTCTTT. The full variable domain, completed using reference TRBV28 and TRBJ1-1, is DVKVTQSSRYLVKRTGEKVFLECVQDMDHENMFWYRQDPGLGLRLIYFSYDVKMKEKGDIPEGYSVSREKKERFSLILESASTNQTSMYLCASSFPTRRQGKFLAWSTEAFFGQGTRLTVV.

The rearrangement joins TRBV6-6 to TRBJ1-2; the D gene is possibly TRBD1 (5 bases). V gave up 6 bases and J gave up 8 bases, with 16 bases separating them. The CDR3 has 13 residues. Germline V gene sequence: CDR1 MNHNY, CDR2 SVGAGI (reference sequence). This chain's CDR3 is CASRKWGWVGYTF. For the CDR3, the DNA is TGTGCCAGCAGAAAGTGGGGCTGGGTGGGCTACACCTTC.

The chain joins TRBV2 to TRBJ2-7, with 8 bases matching TRBD2. After removal of 7 bases from V and 1 base from J, the junction contained 6 bases not matched to a gene. Germline CDR1 reads SNHLY; CDR2 reads FYNNEI. This CDR3 has 14 residues. The CDR3 coding sequence is TGTGCCAGCAACCCTGGGACTAGTTCCTACGAGCAGTACTTC. Protein product: CASNPGTSSYEQYF.

The chain employs TRBV19 and TRBJ1-2; TRBD1 aligns across 8 bases. The V gene's germline CDR1 is LNHDA and CDR2 SQIVND (reference sequence). The trim removed 5 bases at V and 7 bases at J, leaving 12 bases unmatched. This CDR3 region has 15 residues. CDR3 DNA: TGTGCCAGTAGTTGGTACTGGACAGGGAAAATTGGCTACACCTTC. Its protein is CASSWYWTGKIGYTF.

The J gene is TRBJ1-3, the V gene TRBV6-1; D call uncertain. The length of the CDR3 is 19 residues. Trimming removed 4 bases at V and 0 bases at J, with 22 bases between. The germline V gene has CDR1 MNHNS and CDR2 SASEGT. The CDR3 coding sequence is TGTGCCAGCAGTGGTACAGATCTCAACAACAACCACTCTGGAAACACCATATATTTT. It yields the protein CASSGTDLNNNHSGNTIYF.

This chain joins TRBV7-2 and TRBJ2-3; TRBD2 matches at 8 bases. This CDR3 spans 20 amino acids. The V segment lost 0 bases and the J segment 2 bases; nucleotides outside the gene matches: 16. Germline V lookup: CDR1 SGHTA, CDR2 FQGNSA. CDR3 nucleotide sequence: TGTGCCAGCAGCTTAGCGACGAGGACTAGCTCGCCTGAAAACACAGATACGCAGTATTTT. Amino acids: CASSLATRTSSPENTDTQYF.

Notes on this clone: Germline is not matched at one junction end, which may reflect a read error. The genes are TRBV10-2 and TRBJ2-5; a possible D gene is TRBD2 (6 bases). Germline V gives CDR1 WSHSY, CDR2 SAAADI. This CDR3 has 16 amino acids. DNA of the CDR3: TGCGGCAGCAGTCGTACCCCGACCGGGGGTGGAGAGACCCAGTACTTC. This sequence encodes CGSSRTPTGGGETQYF.

The chain carries TRBV9 and TRBJ1-1, with a possible D match to TRBD1 (6 bases). The CDR3 spans 15 residues. Germline lookup yields CDR1 SGDLS and CDR2 YYNGEE. V was shortened by 4 bases and J by 5 bases, with 18 bases between the two germline ends. The CDR3 reads CASSPRTDLWTEAFF. The CDR3 DNA follows: TGTGCCAGCAGCCCAAGGACAGACTTGTGGACTGAAGCTTTCTTT.

The rearrangement links TRBV9 to TRBJ2-7; tentatively, D is TRBD1 (5 bases). V was cut by 0 bases and J by 0 bases, with 7 bases left in between. Per the germline V gene, CDR1 is SGDLS and CDR2 is YYNGEE. This CDR3 spans 14 amino acids. The CDR3, as DNA: TGTGCCAGCAGCGTAGTAGGGGACTCCTACGAGCAGTACTTC. Amino acid sequence: CASSVVGDSYEQYF.

CDR3 in amino acids: CASSATYSGYTF. In nucleotides, the CDR3 is TGTGCCAGCAGCGCTACCTATTCCGGCTACACCTTC. The rearrangement links TRBV5-4 to TRBJ1-2, with no clear D. The V gene lost 4 bases and the J gene lost 8 bases, with 12 bases spanning the gap. CDR1 SGHNT and CDR2 YYREEE come from the germline V gene (reference sequence). The CDR3 consists of 12 residues.